The 16 T cell receptor beta chains below were found in one sample sequenced in a study of tumor and adjacent non-tumor tissue in lung cancer listed by TCRdb under 2018. RNA was isolated from bulk, unsorted tissue, and RNA quality was assessed with a NanoDrop ND-1000 and an Agilent 2100. Distant non-tumor tissue taken more than 3 cm from the tumor edge was used as the normal lung sample. Libraries were built with multiplex PCR. TCRdb lists the instrument as Illumina HiSeq 2500. TCRbeta libraries were constructed through three rounds of nested PCR with primers (Table S4) according to protocols modified from ARM-PCR. Clones were called with MiXCR by TCRdb after fastp trimmed the public reads at Q25, and only in-frame beta chains were retained. Every distinct CDR3 protein forms one entry, paired with its most common genes and DNA. The sample table contains some 66,000 distinct CDR3 sequences; only one count was recorded for about 61% of them. The ten biggest clones cover about 32% of the sample.

Source material: distant non-tumor lung tissue. These receptors originate from a man between 65 and 85 years old with non-small cell lung cancer.

As concerns this clonotype: The junction shows a germline mismatch at one end, possibly a read error. CDR3: CARSPAGNEQFF. CDR3 bases: TGTGCCAGGAGCCCCGCCGGTAATGAACAGTTCTTC. The rearrangement joins TRBV11-3 to TRBJ2-1; unclear D gene. The CDR3 totals 12 residues. Germline lookup yields CDR1 SGHNT and CDR2 YENEEA.

The V gene is TRBV29-1, the J gene TRBJ2-1, with 10 bases lining up with TRBD2. CDR1 and CDR2 (germline): SQVTM, ANQGSEA. This CDR3 has 16 amino acids. CDR3 protein: CRDTGLAARAYNEQFF. CDR3 bases: TGCAGAGACACCGGACTAGCGGCACGAGCCTACAATGAGCAGTTCTTC.

On this clonotype itself: The junction differs from germline at one of its ends, possibly a read error. The gene calls are TRBV11-2 and TRBJ2-3, with 10 bases fitting TRBD2. This CDR3 is built from 17 residues. Germline lookup yields CDR1 SGHAT and CDR2 FQNNGV. CDR3 protein: CASSFAGLAVSIDTHCF. For the CDR3, the DNA is TGTGCCAGCAGCTTTGCCGGACTAGCGGTTAGCATAGATACGCATTGTTTT. Together with reference TRBV11-2 and TRBJ2-3, the CDR3 gives the full variable domain: EAGVAQSPRYKIIEKRQSVAFWCNPISGHATLYWYQQILGQGPKLLIQFQNNGVVDDSQLPKDRFSAERLKGVDSTLKIQPAKLEDSAVYLCASSFAGLAVSIDTHCFGPGTRLTVL.

To note about this clonotype: At one boundary the junction diverges from the germline segment, which might be a read error. This sequence joins TRBV6-2 or TRBV6-3 and TRBJ2-1; D gene ambiguous. Per the germline V gene, CDR1 is MNHEY and CDR2 is SVGEGT. This CDR3 comprises 16 residues. The CDR3 DNA follows: TGTGTCAGCACCTACGGCACGGGCTTACTTGACGATGAGCAGTTCTTC. It encodes CVSTYGTGLLDDEQFF.

In the case of this clonotype: A much larger clone is a single base away; this may be a read error. The conserved final phenylalanine or tryptophan is absent from the CDR3, which likely points to a read error. V and J are TRBV6-5 and TRBJ1-2, with D possibly TRBD1 on 6 matching bases. V dropped 4 bases and J dropped 4 bases, with 16 bases sitting between them. The CDR3 covers 15 residues. The germline V gene encodes CDR1 MNHEY and CDR2 SVGAGI. CDR3: CASSSPRTAVYGYTI. In DNA, the CDR3 is TGTGCCAGCAGTTCGCCTAGGACAGCTGTCTATGGCTACACCATC.

About this clonotype itself: The conserved final phenylalanine or tryptophan is absent from the CDR3, which likely points to a read error. This chain connects TRBV20-1 to TRBJ2-1; 9 bases are a match to TRBD2. CDR1 is DFQATT, CDR2 SNEGSKA, per germline (reference sequence). Trimming at V came to 0 bases and at J to 7 bases, leaving 7 bases not matched to a gene. The CDR3 length is 15 residues. The CDR3: CSAREGGRAWNEQFL. For the CDR3, the DNA is TGCAGTGCTAGAGAAGGCGGGAGGGCCTGGAATGAGCAGTTCTTA.

On this clonotype itself: A much larger clone lies one base from this, so it may be a read error. The rearrangement uses TRBV12-5 and TRBJ2-5; 9 bases map to TRBD1. In germline, CDR1 is LGHNT, CDR2 FRNRAP. The CDR3 spans 15 residues. The CDR3 sequence is CVSGSGQGWGETQYF. The DNA for the CDR3 is TGTGTTAGTGGCTCCGGACAGGGGTGGGGAGAGACCCAGTACTTC.

This clonotype was detected a few times. The genes are TRBV20-1 and TRBJ2-1; 10 nucleotides match TRBD2. The length of the CDR3 is 19 residues. Trimming took 0 bases from V and 1 from J; bases not matched to a gene: 12. CDR1 is DFQATT, CDR2 SNEGSKA, per germline (reference sequence). The DNA of the CDR3 is TGCAGTGCTAGAGATCTGCCTAGCGGGAGAGGGGGTTCCTACAATGAGCAGTTCTTC. It is translated as CSARDLPSGRGGSYNEQFF.

The genes are TRBV28 and TRBJ1-2; 10 bases map to TRBD1. Germline V gene data show CDR1 as MDHEN and CDR2 as SYDVKM. This CDR3 has 16 residues. Trimming removed 2 bases from V and 3 bases from J; junction bases left unmatched: 6. The CDR3 spells CASSLGDRGPYYGYTF. Written as DNA, the CDR3 is TGTGCCAGCAGTTTAGGCGACAGGGGGCCTTACTATGGCTACACCTTC.

For this clonotype: This may be a read error, as it is one base from a much larger clone. The chain is built from TRBV28 and TRBJ2-3; 7 bases align to TRBD1. The CDR3 covers 14 residues. Trimming at V came to 4 bases and at J to 6 bases, leaving 7 bases not matched to a gene. CDR1 and CDR2 from the germline V gene are MDHEN and SYDVKM. CDR3 coding DNA: TGTGCCAGCAGTTCGGGACAGAGTCCCGATACGCAGTATTTT. This encodes CASSSGQSPDTQYF.

A word on this clonotype: Because it lacks the conserved phenylalanine or tryptophan at the end, this CDR3 is likely a read error. This chain links TRBV11-1 with TRBJ2-4; unclear D gene. The CDR3 extends over 16 amino acids. The germline V gene encodes CDR1 SGHAT and CDR2 FQDESV (reference sequence). The CDR3 reads CASSQRPTFGKNNQYL. Here the CDR3 DNA reads TGTGCCAGCAGCCAACGACCCACTTTTGGGAAAAACAATCAGTACCTC.

The chain is built from TRBV28 and TRBJ2-3; D gene uncertain. The CDR3 runs to 13 residues. V was shortened by 8 bases and J by 8 bases, with 17 bases between the two germline ends. CDR1 MDHEN and CDR2 SYDVKM come from the germline V gene. The CDR3 region is CASSPLSVGTQYF. The CDR3, as DNA: TGTGCCAGCTCCCCCCTGTCCGTAGGTACGCAGTATTTT.

V usage is TRBV10-1 and J usage is TRBJ2-7; 7 nucleotides align to TRBD2. The CDR3 has 13 residues. Germline values: CDR1 WNHNN, CDR2 SYGVQD (reference sequence). Trimming cost V 9 bases and J 6 bases; bases outside gene matches: 11. The CDR3 nucleotides read TGCGCCAGGTGTGTTCGGGCTAGCGGCGAGCAGTACTTC. This translates into CARCVRASGEQYF.

The genes are TRBV19 and TRBJ1-2, with no clear D. CDR3 length: 13 residues. Germline CDR1 reads LNHDA; CDR2 reads SQIVND (reference sequence). The V end was cut by 3 bases, the J end by 2 bases, with 7 bases between. CDR3 in amino acids: CASSIGRNYGYTF. Written as DNA, the CDR3 is TGTGCCAGTAGTATCGGCAGAAACTATGGCTACACCTTC.

As for this clonotype: A much more abundant neighbour one base away suggests this may be a read error. The genes are TRBV6-5 and TRBJ2-5; 10 bases are a match to TRBD2. The CDR3 totals 14 residues. Germline V gives CDR1 MNHEY, CDR2 SVGAGI. Trimming removed 6 bases from V and 4 bases from J; junction bases left unmatched: 5. In DNA form, the CDR3 reads TGTGCCAGCAGATACCGGACTAGCGGAGAGACCCAGTACTTC. It specifies CASRYRTSGETQYF.

This clonotype was seen at least ten times. The CDR3 is CATRGSGAKNIQYF. CDR3 DNA sequence: TGTGCCACCAGGGGGAGCGGGGCCAAAAACATTCAGTACTTC. This chain joins TRBV6-1 and TRBJ2-4; TRBD1 is a possible D gene (7 bases). Trimming removed 10 bases at V and 1 base at J, with 14 bases between. The germline gives CDR1 MNHNS, CDR2 SASEGT. This CDR3 region has 14 residues.